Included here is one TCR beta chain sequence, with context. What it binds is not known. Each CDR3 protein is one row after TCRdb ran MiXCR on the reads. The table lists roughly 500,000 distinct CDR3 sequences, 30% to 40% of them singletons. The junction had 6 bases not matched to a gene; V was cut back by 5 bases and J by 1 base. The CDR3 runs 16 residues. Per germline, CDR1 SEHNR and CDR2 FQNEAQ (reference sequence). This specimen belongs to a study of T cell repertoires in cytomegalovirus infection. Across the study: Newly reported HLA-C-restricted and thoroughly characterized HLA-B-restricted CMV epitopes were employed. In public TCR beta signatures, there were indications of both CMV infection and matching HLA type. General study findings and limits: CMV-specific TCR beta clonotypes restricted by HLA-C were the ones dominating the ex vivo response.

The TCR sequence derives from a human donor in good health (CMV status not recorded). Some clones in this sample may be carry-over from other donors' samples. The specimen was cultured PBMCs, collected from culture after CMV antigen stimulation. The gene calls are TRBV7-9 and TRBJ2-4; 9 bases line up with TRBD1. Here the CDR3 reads CASSTTGGAAKNIQYF. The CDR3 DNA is TGTGCCAGCAGCACCACAGGGGGCGCGGCCAAAAACATTCAGTACTTC.